The sequence of this T cell receptor beta chain was determined in a study of early T cells in non-severe SARS-CoV-2 infection. This clonotype was detected many times. Its antigen is currently unknown. One entry per CDR3 protein, called by TCRdb with MiXCR from the 5' RACE reads. Among roughly 60,000 distinct CDR3 sequences listed, over 9% were seen once. In germline, CDR1 is SEHNR, CDR2 FQNEAQ (reference sequence). The CDR3 has 13 amino acids. V lost 6 bases and J 3 bases, leaving 11 bases between the germline ends. Study observations and caveats: Matches to VDJdb favored anti-spike CD8 responses and missed private and CD4 specificities.

This TCR was recovered from an adult who was a healthcare worker with PCR-confirmed SARS-CoV-2 infection or an uninfected control (not recorded which). The chain links TRBV7-9 to TRBJ1-1; D unclear. Material: whole blood, obtained at baseline. The CDR3 DNA reads TGTGCCAGCAGGCGCACACCGGACACTGAAGCTTTCTTT. Translation: CASRRTPDTEAFF.